Presented here are 32 T cell receptor beta chains from one specimen sequenced in a study of cytomegalovirus exposure and HLA in healthy donors. PCR involved 60 Vbeta and 13 Jbeta primers. Sequencing used immunoSEQ multiplex PCR; TCRdb keeps in-frame clones, though not all of them. The repertoire consists of 150,000 to 200,000 clones, with about 80% occurring once and the leading ten covering 0.65% to 0.75%. The sequenced material came from PBMCs. The receptors derive from a boy aged 10-17 years in good health and CMV-seronegative.

The V gene is TRBV29-1, the J gene TRBJ2-3; D is ambiguous. This CDR3 comprises 13 residues. Germline CDR1 is SQVTM and CDR2 is ANQGSEA. V was trimmed by 3 bases and J by 0 bases, leaving 7 bases between them. The chain's CDR3 is CSVERVSTDTQYF. CDR3 DNA sequence: TGCAGCGTTGAGAGAGTTAGCACAGATACGCAGTATTTT.

This chain uses TRBV13 with TRBJ2-3; D possibly corresponds to TRBD2 (6 bases). This CDR3 spans 17 amino acids. Deletions cut 5 bases from V and 4 bases from J, with 22 bases between. Germline V gives CDR1 PRHDT, CDR2 FYEKMQ (reference sequence). This chain's CDR3 is CASSPSIGGMPADTQYF. CDR3 DNA sequence: TGTGCCAGCAGCCCCTCTATAGGCGGGATGCCCGCAGATACGCAGTATTTT.

This clone was picked up one time. The rearrangement links TRBV30 to TRBJ1-5; D is unclear. The CDR3 spans 15 residues. Trimming pared 4 bases from V and 2 bases from J, leaving 15 bases between. Germline CDR1 GTSNPN, CDR2 SVGIG (reference sequence). The CDR3: CAWTISNGGNQPQHF. For the CDR3, the DNA is TGTGCCTGGACCATATCAAATGGAGGCAATCAGCCCCAGCATTTT.

The chain couples TRBV27 to TRBJ1-2, with D unresolved. V gave up 5 bases and J gave up 5 bases, with 15 bases separating them. CDR1 MNHEY and CDR2 SMNVEV come from the germline V gene (reference sequence). The CDR3 runs 14 residues. CDR3 protein: CASSPAGSTYGYTF. The CDR3 nucleotides are TGTGCCAGCAGTCCCGCGGGATCAACTTATGGCTACACCTTC.

The V gene is TRBV19, the J gene TRBJ1-2; 8 bases line up with TRBD1. Germline CDR1 reads LNHDA; CDR2 reads SQIVND (reference sequence). V shed 9 bases and J 4 bases; nucleotides not matched to a gene: 1. This CDR3 contains 11 residues. CDR3 loop: CASGQGYGYTF. Here the CDR3 DNA reads TGTGCCAGCGGACAGGGCTATGGCTACACCTTC.

The chain links TRBV4-3 to TRBJ1-2; D remains unclear. This CDR3 comprises 17 residues. Germline loops: CDR1 LGHNA, CDR2 YSLEER. V lost 0 bases, J lost 5 bases, and 19 bases lay in between. This CDR3 reads CASSQDIVQSSPYGYTF. The DNA of the CDR3 is TGCGCCAGCAGCCAAGACATCGTCCAAAGCTCCCCGTATGGCTACACCTTC.

The gene calls are TRBV19 and TRBJ2-6; 7 bases map to TRBD1. Unmatched junction bases numbered 13, after V lost 1 base and J lost 1 base. The CDR3 spans 20 residues. Germline V gives CDR1 LNHDA, CDR2 SQIVND (reference sequence). The CDR3 DNA is TGTGCCAGTAGTATAGGACGAGACAGGGAGAGAAGGTCTGGGGCCAACGTCCTGACTTTC. Its translation is CASSIGRDRERRSGANVLTF.

V usage is TRBV2 and J usage is TRBJ1-2, with TRBD1 matching over 10 bases. V was pared by 6 bases and J by 6 bases, with 4 bases of the junction left unmatched. This CDR3 spans 13 amino acids. Germline V gives CDR1 SNHLY, CDR2 FYNNEI. This CDR3 is CASRPGQGNGYTF. CDR3 nucleotide sequence: TGTGCCAGCAGGCCGGGACAGGGGAATGGCTACACCTTC.

The V gene is TRBV10-2, the J gene TRBJ1-3; D unresolved. The V gene lost 2 bases and the J gene lost 0 bases, with 5 bases spanning the gap. This CDR3 region has 14 residues. Germline assignment: CDR1 WSHSY and CDR2 SAAADI. The CDR3 sequence is CASSEEFSGNTIYF. The CDR3 DNA follows: TGCGCCAGCAGTGAGGAGTTCTCTGGAAACACCATATATTTT.

This clone was recorded only once. The J gene is TRBJ1-5, the V gene TRBV27; D is uncertain. The CDR3 is 17 residues long. The germline V gene has CDR1 MNHEY and CDR2 SMNVEV (reference sequence). V shed 6 bases and J shed 3 bases, with 21 bases lying between them. The CDR3 sequence is CASSSGTPRGNNQPQHF. The CDR3 region has the DNA TGTGCCAGCAGCAGCGGAACACCCCGGGGAAACAATCAGCCCCAGCATTTT.

This sequence joins TRBV19 and TRBJ1-1; a possible D gene is TRBD1 (6 bases). The germline V and J ends were trimmed by 1 base and 1 base, with 13 bases remaining between them. This CDR3 region has 16 residues. Per the germline V gene, CDR1 is LNHDA and CDR2 is SQIVND (reference sequence). CDR3 region: CASSIGPTGPNTEAFF. CDR3 nucleotides: TGTGCCAGTAGTATAGGTCCGACAGGACCGAACACTGAAGCTTTCTTT.

The V and J genes are TRBV10-3 and TRBJ2-7, with TRBD1 identical over 7 bases. V gave up 6 bases and J gave up 6 bases; unmatched junction bases: 2. Looked up from germline, CDR1 is ENHRY and CDR2 is SYGVKD. This CDR3 is built from 11 residues. The CDR3 DNA reads TGTGCCATCAGCCGACAGGGCGAGCAGTACTTC. Its protein is CAISRQGEQYF.

In this sample, this clone turned up a few times. The J gene is TRBJ1-2, the V gene TRBV7-9; 9 bases map to TRBD1. The CDR3 loop spans 16 amino acids. Germline lookup yields CDR1 SEHNR and CDR2 FQNEAQ (reference sequence). V lost 5 bases to trimming and J lost 2 bases; unmatched junction nucleotides: 9. The CDR3 DNA reads TGTGCCAGCAGCCCCGTGGACAGGGGAATAAACTATGGCTACACCTTC. The encoded protein is CASSPVDRGINYGYTF.

The DNA for the CDR3 is TGTGCCAGCAGCTTCCCCTGGACAAAGCTCACCGGGGAGCTGTTTTTT. Protein: CASSFPWTKLTGELFF. The V gene is TRBV7-9, the J gene TRBJ2-2, with TRBD1 as a possible D gene (5 bases). Germline CDR1 and CDR2: SEHNR and FQNEAQ (reference sequence). The CDR3 is 16 residues long. Trimming cost V 3 bases and J 4 bases, with 15 bases left between them.

The V call is TRBV7-2, the J call TRBJ1-5; D not certain. This CDR3 spans 15 amino acids. The germline V and J ends were trimmed by 2 bases and 0 bases, with 8 bases remaining between them. Per germline, CDR1 SGHTA and CDR2 FQGNSA. The CDR3 here is CASSLRGYSNQPQHF. CDR3 nucleotides: TGTGCCAGCAGCTTACGAGGTTATAGCAATCAGCCCCAGCATTTT.

V usage is TRBV7-2 and J usage is TRBJ1-1; 10 bases are shared with TRBD1. V lost 2 bases to trimming and J lost 3 bases; unmatched junction nucleotides: 3. The CDR3 sequence is 15 residues long. Germline-derived CDR1 and CDR2 are SGHTA and FQGNSA. In nucleotides, the CDR3 is TGTGCCAGCAGCTTAAGGGACAGGGGTTACACTGAAGCTTTCTTT. It is translated as CASSLRDRGYTEAFF.

This chain links TRBV19 with TRBJ1-1; 7 nucleotides match TRBD1. The CDR3 sequence is 15 residues long. The J segment lost 4 bases and the V segment lost 4 bases, leaving 9 bases of the junction unmatched. Per the germline V gene, CDR1 is LNHDA and CDR2 is SQIVND (reference sequence). Here the CDR3 reads CASSNTGEGPTEAFF. DNA of the CDR3: TGTGCCAGTAGTAATACAGGGGAAGGCCCCACTGAAGCTTTCTTT.

V is TRBV5-4 and J is TRBJ2-7, with 11 nucleotides matching TRBD1. Germline-derived CDR1 and CDR2 are SGHNT and YYREEE (reference sequence). The junction had 9 bases not matched to a gene; V was cut back by 3 bases and J by 4 bases. This CDR3 is 16 amino acids long. CDR3 sequence (DNA): TGTGCCAGCAGCTCGGGGGCCGGGACAGGGGGATACGAGCAGTACTTC. It is translated as CASSSGAGTGGYEQYF.

The chain recombines TRBV27 with TRBJ1-5, with 11 positions matching TRBD1. The V gene's germline CDR1 is MNHEY and CDR2 SMNVEV (reference sequence). This CDR3 comprises 16 residues. V was clipped by 4 bases and J by 4 bases; unmatched bases: 6. The CDR3 nucleotides read TGTGCCAGCAGTTCCACCGGGACAGGGGGGAATCAGCCCCAGCATTTT. Its protein product is CASSSTGTGGNQPQHF.

This clone was recorded only once. This CDR3 reads CASTLGTPFGYTF. In DNA form, the CDR3 reads TGTGCCAGTACCCTCGGGACACCTTTTGGCTACACCTTC. The chain employs TRBV19 and TRBJ1-2; a possible D gene is TRBD1 (6 bases). Germline lookup yields CDR1 LNHDA and CDR2 SQIVND (reference sequence). CDR3 length: 13 amino acids. V lost 7 bases and J 7 bases, leaving 16 bases between the germline ends.

The chain links TRBV7-9 to TRBJ1-1; TRBD1 matches 7 bases. Germline V gene data show CDR1 as SEHNR and CDR2 as FQNEAQ (reference sequence). The CDR3 sequence is 15 residues long. V shed 5 bases and J 4 bases; nucleotides not matched to a gene: 10. CDR3 in amino acids: CASSAQTGFPTEAFF. CDR3 DNA: TGTGCCAGCAGCGCACAGACAGGGTTTCCCACTGAAGCTTTCTTT.

The V gene is TRBV19, the J gene TRBJ2-6; 7 positions agree with TRBD2. Germline CDR1 and CDR2: LNHDA and SQIVND (reference sequence). The CDR3 has 19 residues. With V trimmed by 5 bases and J by 0 bases, 13 bases remained unmatched. The CDR3 here is CASSAQQRGRTSGANVLTF. For the CDR3, the DNA is TGTGCCAGTAGTGCACAGCAGCGGGGCAGGACCTCTGGGGCCAACGTCCTGACTTTC.

The chain joins TRBV7-6 to TRBJ2-1; tentatively, D is TRBD1 (6 bases). CDR3 size: 11 residues. Germline V CDR1 and CDR2: SGHVS, FNYEAQ. V was clipped by 5 bases and J by 8 bases, with 7 bases between them. As DNA, the CDR3 is TGTGCCAGCAGCGGGGGCTATGAGCAGTTCTTC. Protein: CASSGGYEQFF.

V usage is TRBV11-2 and J usage is TRBJ1-1; D remains unclear. The CDR3 has 14 amino acids. Trimming took off 5 bases at V and 2 bases at J, with 12 bases between the two ends. Germline V gives CDR1 SGHAT, CDR2 FQNNGV. This CDR3 reads CASSPPLRNTEAFF. The CDR3 bases are TGTGCCAGCAGCCCCCCCCTGAGAAACACTGAAGCTTTCTTT.

The gene calls are TRBV7-2 and TRBJ1-2; TRBD1 matches at 7 bases. CDR3 size: 18 residues. Germline CDR1 reads SGHTA; CDR2 reads FQGNSA. The V segment lost 1 base and the J segment 3 bases; nucleotides outside the gene matches: 14. Here the CDR3 reads CASSLGVPGATGDYGYTF. The CDR3, as DNA: TGTGCCAGCAGCTTAGGCGTACCCGGGGCCACAGGGGACTATGGCTACACCTTC. The full variable domain, in which reference TRBV7-2 and TRBJ1-2 provide the parts outside the CDR3, is GAGVSQSPSNKVTEKGKDVELRCDPISGHTALYWYRQSLGQGLEFLIYFQGNSAPDKSGLPSDRFSAERTGGSVSTLTIQRTQQEDSAVYLCASSLGVPGATGDYGYTFGSGTRLTVV.

V usage is TRBV5-4 and J usage is TRBJ1-6; D is unclear. The CDR3 spans 14 residues. CDR1 is SGHNT and CDR2 is YYREEE in the germline V gene (reference sequence). Trimming cost V 2 bases and J 6 bases, with 9 bases left between them. DNA of the CDR3: TGTGCCAGCAGCTTCACCGGCGGTAATTCACCCCTCCACTTT. This translates into CASSFTGGNSPLHF.

This clone was found once. This rearrangement joins TRBV7-3 to TRBJ2-6; 11 nucleotides align to TRBD1. Germline CDR1 and CDR2: SGHTA and FQGTGA. This CDR3 region has 18 residues. Trimming removed 0 bases from V and 3 bases from J; junction bases left unmatched: 4. DNA for the CDR3: TGTGCCAGCAGCTTAACCGGACAGGGGGCAAATGGGGCCAACGTCCTGACTTTC. Its translation: CASSLTGQGANGANVLTF.

The CDR3, as DNA: TGTGCCAGCAGCTCGGTGGGACAGAAAAAACTGTTTTTT. Protein product: CASSSVGQKKLFF. The V gene is TRBV7-6, the J gene TRBJ1-4, with 7 bases fitting TRBD1. Germline values: CDR1 SGHVS, CDR2 FNYEAQ. This CDR3 is built from 13 residues. Trimming took 4 bases from V and 9 from J; bases not matched to a gene: 5. The variable domain in full, completed from reference TRBV7-6 and TRBJ1-4, reads GAGVSQSPRYKVTKRGQDVALRCDPISGHVSLYWYRQALGQGPEFLTYFNYEAQQDKSGLPNDRFSAERPEGSISTLTIQRTEQRDSAMYRCASSSVGQKKLFFGSGTQLSVL.

J is TRBJ1-5 and V is TRBV27; 7 bases match TRBD1. CDR3 length: 16 amino acids. After removal of 5 bases from V and 1 base from J, the junction contained 8 bases not matched to a gene. Germline V gene sequence: CDR1 MNHEY, CDR2 SMNVEV (reference sequence). This CDR3 is CASSAYYRGSNQPQHF. CDR3 DNA: TGTGCCAGCAGTGCCTATTACAGGGGCAGCAATCAGCCCCAGCATTTT.

V is TRBV5-4 and J is TRBJ1-2; D possibly corresponds to TRBD1 (6 bases). This CDR3 is built from 16 residues. CDR1 SGHNT and CDR2 YYREEE come from the germline V gene (reference sequence). V was shortened by 0 bases and J by 2 bases, with 14 bases between the two germline ends. Here the CDR3 reads CASSLDPRGANYGYTF. CDR3 nucleotide sequence: TGTGCCAGCAGCTTGGATCCGCGGGGGGCGAACTATGGCTACACCTTC.

V and J are TRBV28 and TRBJ2-2; 8 nucleotides align to TRBD1. The CDR3 loop spans 15 amino acids. V gave up 6 bases and J gave up 7 bases; unmatched junction bases: 10. Looked up from germline, CDR1 is MDHEN and CDR2 is SYDVKM. The CDR3: CASSPDRADNGELFF. DNA for the CDR3: TGTGCCAGCAGCCCGGACAGGGCGGATAACGGGGAGCTGTTTTTT.

The V call is TRBV2, the J call TRBJ2-7, with 8 bases aligning to TRBD1. V dropped 9 bases and J dropped 1; count of bases not matched to a gene: 11. Germline V gene lookup returns CDR1 SNHLY and CDR2 FYNNEI. This CDR3 is 15 amino acids long. CDR3 amino acids: CASQGGQGVSYEQYF. CDR3 nucleotide sequence: TGTGCCAGTCAGGGCGGACAGGGAGTGTCCTACGAGCAGTACTTC.